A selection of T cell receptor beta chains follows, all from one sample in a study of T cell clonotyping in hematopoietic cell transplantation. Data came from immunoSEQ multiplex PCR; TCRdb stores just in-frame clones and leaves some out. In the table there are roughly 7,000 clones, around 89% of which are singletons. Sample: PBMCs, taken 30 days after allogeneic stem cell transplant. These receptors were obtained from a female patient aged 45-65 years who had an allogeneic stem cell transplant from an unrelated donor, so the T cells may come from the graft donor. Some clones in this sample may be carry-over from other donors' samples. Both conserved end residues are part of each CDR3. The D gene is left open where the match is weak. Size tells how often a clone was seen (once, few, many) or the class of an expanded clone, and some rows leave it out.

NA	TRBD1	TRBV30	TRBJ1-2	TGTGCCTGGGGACAGGGAAGGGGTGGCTACACCTTC	CAWGQGRGGYTF
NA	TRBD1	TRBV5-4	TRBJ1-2	TGTGCCAGCAGCCTCCGGGACAGGGGGCGAGTTGATGGCTACACCTTC	CASSLRDRGRVDGYTF
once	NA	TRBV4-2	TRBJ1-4	TGTGCCAGCAGCCAAGATATGACAGGCTTTGGGGAAAAACTGTTTTTT	CASSQDMTGFGEKLFF
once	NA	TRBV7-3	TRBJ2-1	TGTGCCAGCAGCTTAGGACAGGAGCAGTTCTTC	CASSLGQEQFF
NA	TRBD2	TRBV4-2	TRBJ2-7	TGTGCCAGCAGCCAAGAATCTATGGCTAGCGGGGGAAGCGAGCAGTACTTC	CASSQESMASGGSEQYF
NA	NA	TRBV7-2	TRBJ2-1	TGTGCCAGCAGCTTAGAGCAGGGCGGATGGGAGCAGTTCTTC	CASSLEQGGWEQFF
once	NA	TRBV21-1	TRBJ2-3	TGTGCCAGCAAGACAATACGGAGAGGCACAGATACGCAGTATTTT	CASKTIRRGTDTQYF
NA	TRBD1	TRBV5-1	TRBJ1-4	TGCGCCAGCAGCGACGGGGACAGGGCGAATGAAAAACTGTTTTTT	CASSDGDRANEKLFF
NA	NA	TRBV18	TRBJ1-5	TGTGCCAGCTCACCTGCTGGAGGTCAGCCCCAGCATTTT	CASSPAGGQPQHF
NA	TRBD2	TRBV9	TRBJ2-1	TGTGCCAGCAGCGTAGGGGGGGGTACCTTCAATGAGCAGTTCTTC	CASSVGGGTFNEQFF
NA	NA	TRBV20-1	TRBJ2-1	TGCAGTGCTATAAACAACAATGAGCAGTTCTTC	CSAINNNEQFF
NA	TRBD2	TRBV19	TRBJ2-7	TGTGCCAGTGCAGCGGGGGGTACCTACGAGCAGTACTTC	CASAAGGTYEQYF
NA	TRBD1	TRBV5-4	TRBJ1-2	TGTGCCAGCACTCTAGGGCCAGGGGGCTCTCTTGAAAATGGCTACACCTTC	CASTLGPGGSLENGYTF
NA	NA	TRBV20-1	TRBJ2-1	TGCAGTGCTAGCTACAATGAGCAGTTCTTC	CSASYNEQFF
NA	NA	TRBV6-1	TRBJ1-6	TGTGCCAGCAGTCCGCAGCCCGGGGATTCACCCCTCCACTTT	CASSPQPGDSPLHF
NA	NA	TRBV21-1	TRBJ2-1	TGTGCCAGGGCTCTCTTACTAGCGGGGGTACCTACAATGAAGCAGTTCTTC	CARALLLAGVPTMKQFF
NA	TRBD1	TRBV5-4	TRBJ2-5	TGTGCCAGCAGCTCGGGACAGGGCGATCGAGAGACCCAGTACTTC	CASSSGQGDRETQYF
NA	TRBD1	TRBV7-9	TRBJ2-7	TGTGCCAGCAGCTTAGACCTGACAGGGCTGGACGAGCAGTACTTC	CASSLDLTGLDEQYF
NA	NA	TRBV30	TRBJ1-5	TGTGCCTGGAGTGTACAGGGCAATCAGCCCCAGCATTTT	CAWSVQGNQPQHF
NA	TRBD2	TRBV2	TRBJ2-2	TGTGCCAGCAGCCAAGGAGGGACTAGCGGGGGGTTAAACACCGGGGAGCTGTTTTTT	CASSQGGTSGGLNTGELFF
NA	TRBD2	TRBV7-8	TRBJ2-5	TGTGCCAGCAGCCCCACGGCGGGGGGCCGGGGGACCCAGTACTTC	CASSPTAGGRGTQYF
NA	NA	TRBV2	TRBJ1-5	TGTGCCAGCAGCAGGGAGGAGTACAATCAGCCCCAGCATTTT	CASSREEYNQPQHF
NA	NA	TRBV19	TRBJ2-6	TGTGCCAGTAGTATTCGGATACGGCTCGGTTACTCTGGGGCCAACGTCCTGACTTTC	CASSIRIRLGYSGANVLTF
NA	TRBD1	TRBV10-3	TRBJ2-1	TGTGCCATCAGTGAGCCGGGACAGGCCATCTACAATGAGCAGTTCTTC	CAISEPGQAIYNEQFF
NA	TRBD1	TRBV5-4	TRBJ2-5	TGTGCCAGCAGCTTTGCCATCGGGACAGGAGAAGAGACCCAGTACTTC	CASSFAIGTGEETQYF
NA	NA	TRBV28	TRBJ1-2	TGTGCCAGCAGCCCCCTTAATGGCTACACCTTC	CASSPLNGYTF
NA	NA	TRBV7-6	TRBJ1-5	TGTGCCAGCAGCTTAGGGGTGAATCAGCCCCAGCATTTT	CASSLGVNQPQHF
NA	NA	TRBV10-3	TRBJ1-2	TGTGCCGGCCTTCCCTTCGATGACTACACCTTC	CAGLPFDDYTF